These 3 T cell receptor beta chains share one sample of origin, sequenced in a study of OX40 agonist ivuxolimab in advanced cancers. The method was immunoSEQ multiplex PCR; TCRdb's version includes in-frame clones alone and lacks a portion of them. Counted here are roughly 80,000 clones, about 82% occurring once; the ten biggest clones make up 6.5% to 7.5%. The sequencing here drew on CD4+ or CD8+ T cells sorted from blood, taken in a trial of the OX40 agonist ivuxolimab. The receptors shown here come from an adult with an advanced solid tumor such as melanoma, head and neck, liver or kidney cancer.

V gene TRBV2 combines with J gene TRBJ2-4; D ambiguous. This CDR3 has 12 amino acids. V lost 7 bases and J lost 7, with 11 bases in between. Germline-derived CDR1 and CDR2 are SNHLY and FYNNEI. The CDR3 DNA reads TGTGCCAGCACCTCGACGAAGAACATTCAGTACTTC. Residues: CASTSTKNIQYF.

This rearrangement joins TRBV7-2 to TRBJ2-1, with 7 bases lining up with TRBD2. Germline trimming cut 5 bases from V and 5 bases from J; bases unmatched to any gene: 6. The V gene's germline CDR1 is SGHTA and CDR2 FQGNSA. The CDR3 contains 14 residues. The CDR3 region is CASSISGNDNEQFF. The DNA of the CDR3 is TGTGCCAGCAGCATAAGCGGGAACGACAATGAGCAGTTCTTC.

This clone was found once. The chain has TRBV10-3 and TRBJ1-5, with a weak D call TRBD1 (5 bases). In germline, CDR1 is ENHRY, CDR2 SYGVKD. The V end was cut by 3 bases, the J end by 3 bases, with 12 bases between. The CDR3 has 15 residues. CDR3 region: CAISELGRANQPQHF. As DNA, the CDR3 is TGTGCCATCAGTGAATTAGGCAGGGCCAATCAGCCCCAGCATTTT.